The 27 T cell receptor beta chains reported below all come from one sample, sequenced in a study of CD8 T cells in Susac syndrome. Random hexamers served to reverse transcribe about 0.45 to 1 ug RNA. TCRdb processed the immunoSEQ multiplex PCR reads anew with MiXCR; each CDR3 protein has one entry. The sample has about 150,000 distinct CDR3 sequences, about 95% seen once. The specimen was CD4+ T cells from PBMCs. Receptors were obtained from a human donor with Susac syndrome.

This clonotype was found a few times. The chain is built from TRBV29-1 and TRBJ2-5, with 7 bases aligning to TRBD1. The CDR3 is made up of 12 amino acids. The germline V gene encodes CDR1 SQVTM and CDR2 ANQGSEA. The V and J ends lost 6 bases and 3 bases, in that order; junction bases with no gene match: 4. The CDR3, as DNA: TGCAGCGTCGTCACAGGGGAAGAGACCCAGTACTTC. Translated: CSVVTGEETQYF.

The J gene is TRBJ1-6, the V gene TRBV7-8, with D possibly being TRBD1 (5 bases). This CDR3 is built from 14 residues. Trimming removed 1 base at V and 8 bases at J, with 9 bases between. Germline CDR1 is SGHVS and CDR2 is FQNEAQ. CDR3 sequence (DNA): TGTGCCAGCAGCTTAGTTCAGGGTGATTCACCCCTCCACTTT. This translates into CASSLVQGDSPLHF.

The chain links TRBV9 to TRBJ2-1, with D hard to call. Between the trimmed V and J ends, which lost 7 bases and 5 bases, there was a span of 13 bases. Germline V CDR1 and CDR2: SGDLS, YYNGEE. This CDR3 comprises 13 residues. CDR3 region: CASARDWNNEQFF. The CDR3 DNA sequence: TGTGCCAGCGCAAGGGATTGGAACAATGAGCAGTTCTTC.

The chain uses TRBV2 and TRBJ2-1; tentative D call: TRBD1 (5 bases). Germline CDR1 reads SNHLY; CDR2 reads FYNNEI. V was clipped by 2 bases and J by 6 bases, with 11 bases between them. The CDR3 runs 14 residues. The CDR3 loop reads CASSEITRANEQFF. CDR3 sequence (DNA): TGTGCCAGCAGTGAAATCACCAGGGCCAATGAGCAGTTCTTC.

The genes are TRBV20-1 and TRBJ2-5; 8 positions match TRBD2. Germline assignment: CDR1 DFQATT and CDR2 SNEGSKA (reference sequence). Germline trimming cut 3 bases from V and 7 bases from J; bases unmatched to any gene: 7. CDR3 size: 13 residues. CDR3: CSASHIREGTQYF. The DNA of the CDR3 is TGCAGTGCTAGCCATATACGGGAGGGGACCCAGTACTTC.

V gene TRBV2 combines with J gene TRBJ2-7; a possible D gene is TRBD2 (6 bases). The CDR3 loop spans 14 amino acids. The ends were cut back, 7 bases at V and 0 bases at J, with 13 bases in the middle. Per germline, CDR1 SNHLY and CDR2 FYNNEI. In DNA form, the CDR3 reads TGTGCCAGCATTAAAAGGAGGGACTCCTACGAGCAGTACTTC. This gives the protein CASIKRRDSYEQYF.

The V gene is TRBV20-1, the J gene TRBJ1-2; D gene uncertain. CDR1 and CDR2 (germline): DFQATT, SNEGSKA (reference sequence). The V end was cut by 1 base, the J end by 7 bases, with 10 bases between. The length of the CDR3 is 12 residues. CDR3 in DNA: TGCAGTGCTAGAGCTGAGGGAGGTGGCTACACCTTC. This translates into CSARAEGGGYTF.

This clonotype came up a few times. The chain employs TRBV12-5 and TRBJ1-1; 8 nucleotides agree with TRBD1. Unmatched junction bases numbered 0, after V lost 5 bases and J lost 4 bases. The CDR3 length is 12 residues. The germline CDR1 and CDR2 sequences are LGHNT and FRNRAP. The CDR3 sequence is CASGTGGTEAFF. CDR3 nucleotides: TGTGCTAGTGGTACAGGGGGCACTGAAGCTTTCTTT.

The chain employs TRBV29-1 and TRBJ1-1; D unresolved. This CDR3 comprises 13 residues. CDR1 and CDR2 from the germline V gene are SQVTM and ANQGSEA. V dropped 3 bases and J dropped 1 base, with 9 bases sitting between them. CDR3 bases: TGCAGCGTTGAGACGAGAGAGAACACTGAAGCTTTCTTT. It is translated as CSVETRENTEAFF.

V is TRBV29-1 and J is TRBJ2-7; TRBD1 is a possible D gene (5 bases). Germline V gives CDR1 SQVTM, CDR2 ANQGSEA. The CDR3 runs 11 residues. The V gene lost 7 bases and the J gene lost 1 base, with 8 bases spanning the gap. In nucleotides, the CDR3 is TGCAGCGCGACAGTTTCCTACGAGCAGTACTTC. Protein: CSATVSYEQYF.

This chain connects TRBV6-1 to TRBJ1-2; D is unclear. The CDR3 sequence is 13 residues long. The V end was cut by 0 bases, the J end by 4 bases, with 6 bases between. Germline-derived CDR1 and CDR2 are MNHNS and SASEGT. The CDR3 DNA is TGTGCCAGCAGTGAAGCTCCCGTCTATGGCTACACCTTC. This encodes CASSEAPVYGYTF.

J is TRBJ2-3 and V is TRBV21-1; the DNA was not compared with TRBD1, the D call given in the table. TRBV21-1 is a pseudogene locus. The CDR3 length is 16 residues. The CDR3 reads CASTIFRGAMQDTQYF. CDR3 DNA: TGTGCCAGCACCATCTTTCGGGGGGCGATGCAAGATACGCAGTATTTT.

The CDR3, as DNA: TGTGCCAGCCAGAGGGAGGGGGGCACTGAAGCTTTCTTT. Translation: CASQREGGTEAFF. V is TRBV6-6 and J is TRBJ1-1, with D perhaps TRBD1 (6 bases). Trimming took 8 bases from V and 4 from J, leaving 14 bases between them. CDR1 is MNHNY, CDR2 SVGAGI, per germline (reference sequence). The CDR3 is made up of 13 amino acids.

The rearrangement links TRBV7-2 to TRBJ1-6; the D is unclear. V was clipped by 0 bases and J by 10 bases, with 16 bases between them. The CDR3 is 16 amino acids. The germline CDR1 and CDR2 sequences are SGHTA and FQGNSA. The CDR3 sequence: CASSLAQSLTRSPLHF. As DNA, the CDR3 is TGTGCCAGCAGCTTAGCGCAGAGCCTAACGAGGTCACCCCTCCACTTT. Full variable domain (outside the CDR3, taken from reference TRBV7-2 and TRBJ1-6): GAGVSQSPSNKVTEKGKDVELRCDPISGHTALYWYRQSLGQGLEFLIYFQGNSAPDKSGLPSDRFSAERTGGSVSTLTIQRTQQEDSAVYLCASSLAQSLTRSPLHFGNGTRLTVT.

The rearrangement uses TRBV9 and TRBJ2-1; TRBD1 aligns across 11 bases. The CDR3 contains 15 residues. Per the germline V gene, CDR1 is SGDLS and CDR2 is YYNGEE. Germline trimming cut 4 bases from V and 3 bases from J; bases unmatched to any gene: 3. Here the CDR3 DNA reads TGTGCCAGCAGCTTCGGGACAGGGGGCTACAATGAGCAGTTCTTC. This gives the protein CASSFGTGGYNEQFF.

The J gene is TRBJ2-5, the V gene TRBV29-1; D perhaps matches TRBD1 (6 bases). The CDR3 is 12 residues long. V dropped 7 bases and J dropped 1 base, with 10 bases sitting between them. Germline loops: CDR1 SQVTM, CDR2 ANQGSEA. The CDR3 is CSALDSQETQYF. The DNA for the CDR3 is TGCAGCGCCTTGGACAGCCAAGAGACCCAGTACTTC.

The rearrangement joins TRBV28 to TRBJ1-2, with D possibly being TRBD1 (5 bases). The germline gives CDR1 MDHEN, CDR2 SYDVKM. The CDR3 runs 15 residues. V gave up 2 bases and J gave up 0 bases, with 10 bases separating them. CDR3 residues: CASSLGTNPNYGYTF. Here the CDR3 DNA reads TGTGCCAGCAGTTTAGGGACGAACCCTAACTATGGCTACACCTTC.

This clonotype occurred once. This chain joins TRBV12-3 or TRBV12-4 and TRBJ1-2; no reliable D call. Deletions cut 3 bases from V and 8 bases from J, with 10 bases between. The CDR3 length is 12 residues. The CDR3 bases are TGTGCCAGCAGTTTTGGACGAACCGGCTACACCTTC. This translates into CASSFGRTGYTF.

The rearrangement joins TRBV11-1 to TRBJ2-5; possibly TRBD1 for D (6 bases). CDR3 size: 13 residues. The V end lost 6 bases, the J end lost 2 bases, and 10 bases lay between the germline ends. CDR1 is SGHAT and CDR2 is FQDESV in the germline V gene (reference sequence). The chain's CDR3 is CASRWTAQETQYF. CDR3 coding DNA: TGTGCCAGCAGGTGGACAGCGCAAGAGACCCAGTACTTC.

The chain joins TRBV10-1 to TRBJ2-7; either TRBD1 or TRBD2 may supply D (5 bases each). Germline CDR1 and CDR2: WNHNN and SYGVQD (reference sequence). CDR3 length equals 12 residues. Trimming left V 5 bases short and J 6 bases short, with 11 bases between. CDR3 nucleotide sequence: TGCGCCAGCAGTCGTGGGACCGCCGAGCAGTACTTC. Its translation is CASSRGTAEQYF.

This clonotype occurred a few times. This sequence joins TRBV5-4 and TRBJ2-7; D remains unclear. Germline V gene sequence: CDR1 SGHNT, CDR2 YYREEE (reference sequence). The length of the CDR3 is 14 residues. V was shortened by 0 bases and J by 3 bases, with 10 bases between the two germline ends. CDR3 coding DNA: TGTGCCAGCAGCTTGGTTCGCGCTAACTACGAGCAGTACTTC. Amino acid sequence: CASSLVRANYEQYF.

The rearrangement joins TRBV2 to TRBJ2-3, with a weak D call TRBD2 (6 bases). The CDR3 covers 15 residues. Germline V gives CDR1 SNHLY, CDR2 FYNNEI. V lost 7 bases and J lost 3, with 17 bases in between. CDR3 DNA: TGTGCCAGCAACCCTCGGGGGACTGAAACAGATACGCAGTATTTT. Its translation is CASNPRGTETDTQYF.

This sequence joins TRBV11-3 and TRBJ2-7; 7 bases fit TRBD1. V was pared by 5 bases and J by 5 bases, with 9 bases of the junction left unmatched. This CDR3 comprises 14 residues. Germline V lookup: CDR1 SGHNT, CDR2 YENEEA. CDR3: CASSPKTGFHEQYF. For the CDR3, the DNA is TGTGCCAGCAGCCCCAAGACAGGGTTCCACGAGCAGTACTTC.

The chain couples TRBV7-3 to TRBJ2-3, with 13 bases that match TRBD2. After removal of 4 bases from V and 7 bases from J, the junction contained 5 bases not matched to a gene. Germline-derived CDR1 and CDR2 are SGHTA and FQGTGA. The CDR3 runs to 15 residues. The CDR3, as DNA: TGTGCCAGCAGCTCGACTAGCGGGGGGCTGAATACGCAGTATTTT. It is translated as CASSSTSGGLNTQYF.

The chain couples TRBV6-5 to TRBJ2-7, with 8 positions matching TRBD1. Trimming cost V 6 bases and J 5 bases; bases outside gene matches: 9. CDR1 is MNHEY and CDR2 is SVGAGI in the germline V gene. The CDR3 covers 14 residues. CDR3 amino acids: CASSPTDRGNEQYF. The CDR3 region has the DNA TGTGCCAGCAGCCCCACAGACAGGGGAAACGAGCAGTACTTC.

The chain joins TRBV5-6 to TRBJ2-2; no reliable D call. Trimming cost V 1 base and J 7 bases, with 8 bases left between them. The CDR3 covers 13 residues. Germline lookup yields CDR1 SGHDT and CDR2 YYEEEE. The DNA for the CDR3 is TGTGCCAGCAGCTTGTTTGACCGCGGGGAGCTGTTTTTT. This encodes CASSLFDRGELFF. The full variable domain, rest sourced from reference TRBV5-6 and TRBJ2-2, is DAGVTQSPTHLIKTRGQQVTLRCSPKSGHDTVSWYQQALGQGPQFIFQYYEEEERQRGNFPDRFSGHQFPNYSSELNVNALLLGDSALYLCASSLFDRGELFFGEGSRLTVL.

V and J are TRBV3-1 and TRBJ2-1; 10 bases are shared with TRBD2. Germline values: CDR1 LGHDT, CDR2 YNNKEL (reference sequence). The CDR3 contains 15 residues. V gave up 6 bases and J gave up 6 bases; unmatched junction bases: 8. CDR3 sequence (DNA): TGTGCCAGCAGGAGTTCGGTAGCGGGGGGCAATGAGCAGTTCTTC. It specifies CASRSSVAGGNEQFF.